This T cell receptor beta chain is drawn from a study of cytomegalovirus exposure and HLA in healthy donors. This clone was detected a few times. Germline-derived CDR1 and CDR2 are SGHDT and YYEEEE. The CDR3 extends over 16 amino acids. V shed 2 bases and J shed 0 bases, with 12 bases lying between them. Primers: 60 Vbeta forward and 13 Jbeta reverse. Here immunoSEQ multiplex PCR was the method, and the copy in TCRdb shows in-frame clones only, minus some. Of roughly 100,000 clones in the sample, less than 85% were seen once. This clonotype was sampled from a woman aged 60-75 years in good health and CMV-seropositive. V is TRBV5-6 and J is TRBJ2-1, with a weak D call TRBD2 (5 bases). Sequencing input: PBMCs. CDR3 nucleotide sequence: TGTGCCAGCAGCTTTGACCTGGGGAGCTCCTACAATGAGCAGTTCTTC. Translated, it gives CASSFDLGSSYNEQFF.